This section outlines one TCR beta chain sequence together with its context. Its antigen remains unknown. Other DNA sequences in the sample encode the same CDR3. The data were taken from a study of OX40 agonist ivuxolimab in advanced cancers. At the level of the study: Those treated in dose escalation had hepatocellular carcinoma, melanoma, renal cell cancer or head and neck cancer. A history of anti-PD-1, anti-PD-L1 or anti-CTLA-4 therapy was acceptable, and roughly 40% had some. Study-wide findings and caveats: Among expanded peripheral T cells, antigen specificity went undetermined.

This table comes from immunoSEQ multiplex PCR, and its TCRdb copy is limited to in-frame clones, with some not included. The sample lists approximately 70,000 clones, roughly 86% occurring once. CDR3 length: 13 amino acids. V was shortened by 0 bases and J by 5 bases, with 6 bases between the two germline ends. Germline lookup yields CDR1 SGHRS and CDR2 YFSETQ. Sequencing used CD4+ or CD8+ T cells sorted from blood, obtained in a trial of the OX40 agonist ivuxolimab. This TCR came from an adult with an advanced solid tumor such as melanoma, head and neck, liver or kidney cancer. This sequence joins TRBV5-1 and TRBJ1-5; D ambiguous. CDR3 sequence: CASSLAGDQPQHF. The CDR3 coding sequence is TGCGCCAGCAGCTTGGCCGGCGATCAGCCCCAGCATTTT.